This passage covers 18 T cell receptor delta chains from one sample sequenced in a study of gamma-delta T cells after stem cell transplantation. TCRdb re-analyzed the RT-PCR reads via CATT. The sample contains around 12,000 delta-chain clones, under 45% of which appear only once. The sequencing sample was made of gamma-delta T cells. The receptor source for this set is a human donor. It is not recorded whose cells these are; they may come from a transplant donor.

This clone was picked up a small number of times. The rearrangement links TRDV1 to TRDJ1; TRDD2 agrees at 7 bases. Germline CDR1 reads TSWWSYY; CDR2 reads QGS. After removal of 2 bases from V and 0 bases from J, the junction contained 24 bases not matched to a gene. The length of the CDR3 is 22 residues. CDR3 region: CALGEEPFLRFIGDSHTDKLIF. The CDR3 region has the DNA TGTGCTCTTGGGGAAGAACCATTCCTACGATTCATTGGTGACTCTCACACCGATAAACTCATCTTT.

This chain uses TRDV1 with TRDJ1, with 8 bases aligning to TRDD3. This CDR3 is built from 21 residues. V shed 0 bases, J shed 0 bases, and the junction held 18 bases outside the gene matches. CDR1 is TSWWSYY, CDR2 QGS, per germline. The CDR3 DNA follows: TGTGCTCTTGGGGAACTGTCTAGGTACTGTGGGATACGGGAGTACACCGATAAACTCATCTTT. Encoded protein: CALGELSRYCGIREYTDKLIF.

This clone showed up just a few times. The translation of this DNA and the TCRdb protein of a much larger clone differ at residue 13, probably owing to a read error; the protein shown here is translated from the DNA. The CDR3, as DNA: TGTGCCTGTGACGTACTGGGGGAAGCTTTGACAGCACGACTCTTCTTT. Translation: CACDVLGEALTARLFF. This chain connects TRDV2 to TRDJ2; 9 nucleotides line up with TRDD3. The germline V gene encodes CDR1 GEAIGNYY and CDR2 EKD. The length of the CDR3 is 16 residues.

The chain recombines TRDV3 with TRDJ2; D is ambiguous. The CDR3 totals 15 residues. Germline assignment: CDR1 TVYSNPD and CDR2 GDNSRS (reference sequence). Trimming stripped 2 bases from V and 0 bases from J, with 13 bases between. CDR3 region: CAFSSGQTLTAQLFF. The DNA for the CDR3 is TGTGCCTTTTCGTCGGGGCAAACTTTGACAGCACAACTCTTCTTT. Supplemented by reference TRDV3 and TRDJ2, the full variable domain reads CDKVTQSSPDQTVASGSEVVLLCTYDTVYSNPDLFWYRIRPDYSFQFVFYGDNSRSEGADFTQGRFSVKHILTQKAFHLVISPVRTEDSATYYCAFSSGQTLTAQLFFGKGTQLIVEP.

With regard to this clone: A much larger clone sits a single nucleotide away, making a read error possible. For the CDR3, the DNA is TGTGCCTGTGACGCCGCTGGGGGATACTGGGACACCCGACAGATGTTTTTC. Translated: CACDAAGGYWDTRQMFF. The chain couples TRDV2 to TRDJ3, with 10 nucleotides matching TRDD3. V was pared by 3 bases and J by 3 bases, with 4 bases of the junction left unmatched. Germline CDR1 GEAIGNYY, CDR2 EKD. The CDR3 is made up of 17 amino acids.

Points on this clone: The junction shows a germline mismatch at one end, possibly a read error. The J gene is TRDJ3, the V gene TRDV2; the match to TRDD3 covers 7 bases. Germline CDR1 is GEAIGNYY and CDR2 is EKD. This CDR3 has 21 amino acids. The CDR3 region has the DNA TGTGCCTGTGACCTCTTAGAGGGATACAAGGGGGGCTCCTGTGACACCCGACAGATGTTTTTC. Translated, it gives CACDLLEGYKGGSCDTRQMFF.

As for this clone: A much larger clonotype is one base distant, so this may be a read error. The rearrangement uses TRDV2 and TRDJ3, with 10 nucleotides matching TRDD3. From germline, CDR1 is GEAIGNYY and CDR2 EKD. This CDR3 is built from 20 residues. CDR3 in amino acids: CACDTPGGDTRPWDARQMFF. The CDR3 DNA sequence: TGTGCCTGTGACACCCCAGGGGGGGATACGCGCCCCTGGGACGCCCGACAGATGTTTTTC.

The gene calls are TRDV3 and TRDJ1; D may be TRDD3 (8 bases). Trimming stripped 4 bases from V and 0 bases from J, with 30 bases between. The CDR3 runs to 19 residues. The germline gives CDR1 TVYSNPD, CDR2 GDNSRS (reference sequence). The CDR3 DNA follows: TGTGCCTCCCGGCCTTCCTGCTACTGGGGGCTCCCTGACACCGATAAACTCATCTTT. Translation gives CASRPSCYWGLPDTDKLIF. Looking up the rest from reference TRDV3 and TRDJ1 gives the full variable domain: CDKVTQSSPDQTVASGSEVVLLCTYDTVYSNPDLFWYRIRPDYSFQFVFYGDNSRSEGADFTQGRFSVKHILTQKAFHLVISPVRTEDSATYYCASRPSCYWGLPDTDKLIFGKGTRVTVEP.

About this clone itself: A much larger clone lies one base from this, so it may be a read error. The rearrangement joins TRDV2 to TRDJ3, with TRDD3 matching over 8 bases. The CDR3 is 19 residues long. CDR1 GEAIGNYY and CDR2 EKD come from the germline V gene. In DNA, the CDR3 is TGTGCCTGTGACACATGGGGGATCGGGGGGTCCTTGGACACCCGACAGATGTTTTTC. Its translation is CACDTWGIGGSLDTRQMFF.

On this clone itself: The sample holds other DNA sequences that translate to the same CDR3. The chain carries TRDV2 and TRDJ3, with 12 bases aligning to TRDD3. With 3 bases clipped from V and 0 bases from J, the junction kept 14 bases outside the gene matches. The germline V gene has CDR1 GEAIGNYY and CDR2 EKD. This CDR3 region has 22 residues. The CDR3, as DNA: TGTGCCTGTGACCGAGATGTACTGGGGGATACCGCCAGCTCCTGGGACACCCGACAGATGTTTTTC. Amino acid sequence: CACDRDVLGDTASSWDTRQMFF.

The genes are TRDV1 and TRDJ1; 7 bases match TRDD3. V was clipped by 3 bases and J by 0 bases; unmatched bases: 13. CDR1 and CDR2 from the germline V gene are TSWWSYY and QGS. The CDR3 loop spans 18 amino acids. The CDR3 here is CALGDTHGGLFYTDKLIF. Here the CDR3 DNA reads TGTGCTCTTGGGGACACCCATGGGGGACTTTTCTACACCGATAAACTCATCTTT.

This CDR3 is CACDPVLGEITDKLIF. The CDR3 bases are TGTGCCTGTGACCCGGTCCTGGGGGAAATCACCGATAAACTCATCTTT. This chain connects TRDV2 to TRDJ1; TRDD3 aligns across 8 bases. The V and J ends lost 3 bases and 1 base, in that order; junction bases with no gene match: 9. The CDR3 is 16 amino acids. CDR1 is GEAIGNYY, CDR2 EKD, per germline.

In the case of this clone: Additional DNA sequences in this sample encode the identical CDR3. The chain joins TRDV2 to TRDJ3; no clear D gene. V lost 9 bases and J lost 0, with 8 bases in between. Per the germline V gene, CDR1 is GEAIGNYY and CDR2 is EKD. This CDR3 spans 14 amino acids. CDR3 amino acids: CALPISWDTRQMFF. Written as DNA, the CDR3 is TGTGCCCTCCCAATCTCCTGGGACACCCGACAGATGTTTTTC.

This clone has more than one count but fewer than ten. Mismatch with germline at one junction end may stem from a read error. Other DNA sequences in this specimen translate into the identical CDR3. This rearrangement joins TRDV1 to TRDJ1; D might be TRDD2 (6 bases). Germline assignment: CDR1 TSWWSYY and CDR2 QGS. This CDR3 has 22 amino acids. The CDR3 sequence is CALGELPGFLKRLYFPSYKLIF. CDR3 in DNA: TGTGCTCTTGGGGAACTCCCTGGGTTCCTAAAAAGATTGTACTTCCCATCCTATAAACTCATCTTC.

Details on this clone: One junction end disagrees with the germline gene, perhaps due to a read error. The chain couples TRDV3 to TRDJ1; a weak D match, TRDD3 (8 bases). Germline loops: CDR1 TVYSNPD, CDR2 GDNSRS (reference sequence). The CDR3 sequence is 19 residues long. CDR3 sequence (DNA): TGTGCCTTCATCCTTCCTTGCAGTACTGGGGGTCTTAACACCGATGAACTCATCTTT. Its protein is CAFILPCSTGGLNTDELIF. Combining the CDR3 with reference TRDV3 and TRDJ1 gives the whole variable domain CDKVTQSSPDQTVASGSEVVLLCTYDTVYSNPDLFWYRIRPDYSFQFVFYGDNSRSEGADFTQGRFSVKHILTQKAFHLVISPVRTEDSATYYCAFILPCSTGGLNTDELIFGKGTRVTVEP.

This sequence joins TRDV1 and TRDJ1; TRDD3 aligns across 12 bases. CDR3 length: 20 residues. V shed 2 bases, J shed 4 bases, and the junction held 17 bases outside the gene matches. Germline V gene data show CDR1 as TSWWSYY and CDR2 as QGS. The CDR3 here is CALGETGGVWGIRPFDKLIF. As DNA, the CDR3 is TGTGCTCTTGGGGAAACTGGAGGGGTCTGGGGGATACGACCTTTCGATAAACTCATCTTT.

This clone was recorded a few times. The sample carries other DNA sequences with the same CDR3. V is TRDV2 and J is TRDJ3; TRDD3 aligns across 13 bases. V lost 0 bases to trimming and J lost 0 bases; unmatched junction nucleotides: 1. This CDR3 contains 19 residues. Germline V lookup: CDR1 GEAIGNYY, CDR2 EKD. The CDR3 loop is CACDTYWGIRSWDTRQMFF. The CDR3 DNA reads as TGTGCCTGTGACACCTACTGGGGGATACGCTCCTGGGACACCCGACAGATGTTTTTC.

In its sample, this clone ranks as medium-sized. V usage is TRDV2 and J usage is TRDJ3; TRDD3 agrees at 9 bases. The germline CDR1 and CDR2 sequences are GEAIGNYY and EKD. The ends lost 0 bases at V and 0 bases at J; junction bases unmatched: 5. The CDR3 has 19 amino acids. The chain's CDR3 is CACDTVLGESSWDTRQMFF. The CDR3 DNA reads TGTGCCTGTGACACCGTACTGGGGGAAAGCTCCTGGGACACCCGACAGATGTTTTTC.